The clone carrying this T cell receptor beta chain turned up a few times. The antigen is not known. The sample is drawn from a study of T cells after yellow fever vaccination. Each CDR3 protein gets one entry after TCRdb re-called the 5' RACE reads with MiXCR. This table holds around 610,000 distinct CDR3 sequences, 13% found once. Germline values: CDR1 MGHDK, CDR2 SYGVNS. Trimming removed 4 bases from V and 5 bases from J, with 11 bases in between. The CDR3 extends over 13 amino acids. Study-level findings and limits: A limited proportion of clonotypes was detected within both the CD4 and CD8 compartments.

The sequence derives from a man between 25 and 39 years old who received the YFV17D yellow fever vaccine. The chain employs TRBV25-1 and TRBJ2-5; perhaps TRBD1 as D (5 bases). This specimen consisted of PBMCs, obtained on the day of the yellow fever booster vaccination. CDR3 in amino acids: CASSVREGETQYF. Written as DNA, the CDR3 is TGTGCCAGCAGTGTCAGGGAAGGGGAGACCCAGTACTTC.